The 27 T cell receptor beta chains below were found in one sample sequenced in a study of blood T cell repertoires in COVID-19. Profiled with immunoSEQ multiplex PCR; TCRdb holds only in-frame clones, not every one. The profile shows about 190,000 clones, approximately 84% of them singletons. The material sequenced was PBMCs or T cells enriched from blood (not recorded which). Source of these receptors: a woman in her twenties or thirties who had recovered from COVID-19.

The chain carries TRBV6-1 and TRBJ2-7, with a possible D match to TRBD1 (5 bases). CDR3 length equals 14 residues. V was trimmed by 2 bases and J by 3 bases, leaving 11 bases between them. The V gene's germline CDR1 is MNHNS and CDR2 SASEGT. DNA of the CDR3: TGTGCCAGCAGTGAATATTGGGGCGGCTACGAGCAGTACGTC. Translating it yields CASSEYWGGYEQYV.

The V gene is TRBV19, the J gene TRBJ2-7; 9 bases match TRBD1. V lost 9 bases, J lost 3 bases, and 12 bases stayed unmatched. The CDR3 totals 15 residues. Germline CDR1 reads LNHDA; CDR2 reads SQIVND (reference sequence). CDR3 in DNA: TGTGCCAGCGGATTAAGGACAGGGGCGGGCTACGAGCAGTACTTC. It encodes CASGLRTGAGYEQYF.

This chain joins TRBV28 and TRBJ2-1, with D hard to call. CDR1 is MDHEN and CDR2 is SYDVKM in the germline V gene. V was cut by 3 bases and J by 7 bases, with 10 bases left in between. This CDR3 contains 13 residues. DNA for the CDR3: TGTGCCAGCAGTTTGCCGCTAAATAATGAGCAGTTCTTC. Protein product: CASSLPLNNEQFF.

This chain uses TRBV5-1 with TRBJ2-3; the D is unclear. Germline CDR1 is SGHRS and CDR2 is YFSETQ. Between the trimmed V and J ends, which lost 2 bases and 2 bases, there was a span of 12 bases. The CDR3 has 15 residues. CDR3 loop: CASSFTASSTDTQYF. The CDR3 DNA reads TGCGCCAGCAGCTTCACAGCTTCATCCACAGATACGCAGTATTTT.

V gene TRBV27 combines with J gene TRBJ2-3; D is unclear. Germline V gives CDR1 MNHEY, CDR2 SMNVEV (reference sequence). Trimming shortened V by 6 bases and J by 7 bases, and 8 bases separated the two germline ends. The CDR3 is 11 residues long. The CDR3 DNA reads TGTGCCAGCAGGGAGATTAATACGCAGTATTTT. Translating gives CASREINTQYF.

As DNA, the CDR3 is TGCGCCAGCAGCTTGGTCCCCGGGGATGGCTACACCTTC. Encoded protein: CASSLVPGDGYTF. This rearrangement joins TRBV5-1 to TRBJ1-2; D unclear. V shed 0 bases and J shed 6 bases, with 9 bases lying between them. From germline, CDR1 is SGHRS and CDR2 YFSETQ. The CDR3 contains 13 residues.

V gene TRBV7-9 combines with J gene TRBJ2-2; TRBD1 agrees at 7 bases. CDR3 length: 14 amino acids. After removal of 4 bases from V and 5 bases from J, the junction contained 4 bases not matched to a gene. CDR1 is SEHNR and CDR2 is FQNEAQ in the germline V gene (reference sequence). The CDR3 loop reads CASSSDRRTGELFF. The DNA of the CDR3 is TGTGCCAGCAGCTCGGACAGGAGGACCGGGGAGCTGTTTTTT.

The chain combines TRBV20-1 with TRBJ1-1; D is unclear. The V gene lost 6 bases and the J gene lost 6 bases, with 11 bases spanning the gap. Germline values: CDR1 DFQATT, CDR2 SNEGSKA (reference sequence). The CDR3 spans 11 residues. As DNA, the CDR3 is TGCAGTGCCCCGAGCGGGGCTGAAGCTTTCTTT. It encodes CSAPSGAEAFF.

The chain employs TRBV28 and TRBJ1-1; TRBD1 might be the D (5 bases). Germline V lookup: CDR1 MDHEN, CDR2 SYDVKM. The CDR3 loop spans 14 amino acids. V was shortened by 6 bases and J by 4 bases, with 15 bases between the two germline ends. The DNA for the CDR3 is TGTGCCAGCAGGCAAGGGACGGGAGGCACTGAAGCTTTCTTT. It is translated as CASRQGTGGTEAFF.

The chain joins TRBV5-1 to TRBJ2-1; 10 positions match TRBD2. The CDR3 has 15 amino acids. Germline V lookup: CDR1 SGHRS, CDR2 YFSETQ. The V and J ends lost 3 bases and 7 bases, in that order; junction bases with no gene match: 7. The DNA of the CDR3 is TGCGCCAGCAGCTCTCTAGCGGGGGCTCGGAATGAGCAGTTCTTC. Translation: CASSSLAGARNEQFF. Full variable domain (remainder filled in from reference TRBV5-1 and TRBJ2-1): KAGVTQTPRYLIKTRGQQVTLSCSPISGHRSVSWYQQTPGQGLQFLFEYFSETQRNKGNFPGRFSGRQFSNSRSEMNVSTLELGDSALYLCASSSLAGARNEQFFGPGTRLTVL.

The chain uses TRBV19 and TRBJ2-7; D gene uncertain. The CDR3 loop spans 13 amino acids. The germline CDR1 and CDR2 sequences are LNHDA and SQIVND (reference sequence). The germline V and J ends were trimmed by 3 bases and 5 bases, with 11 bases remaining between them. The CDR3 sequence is CASSMRLRDEQYF. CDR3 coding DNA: TGTGCCAGTAGTATGAGACTCCGGGACGAGCAGTACTTC.

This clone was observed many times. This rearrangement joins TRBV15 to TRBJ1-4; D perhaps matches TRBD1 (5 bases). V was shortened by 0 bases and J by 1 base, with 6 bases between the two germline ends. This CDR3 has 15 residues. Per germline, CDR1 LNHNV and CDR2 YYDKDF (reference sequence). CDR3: CATSRERGTNEKLFF. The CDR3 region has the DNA TGTGCCACCAGCAGAGAAAGGGGAACTAATGAAAAACTGTTTTTT.

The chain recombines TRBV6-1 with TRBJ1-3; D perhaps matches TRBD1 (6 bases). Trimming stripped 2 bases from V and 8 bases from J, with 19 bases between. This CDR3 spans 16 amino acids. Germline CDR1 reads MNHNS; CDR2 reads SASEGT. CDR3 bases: TGTGCCAGCAGTGAATTAAGCGGACAGTTCGGACACACCATATATTTT. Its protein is CASSELSGQFGHTIYF.

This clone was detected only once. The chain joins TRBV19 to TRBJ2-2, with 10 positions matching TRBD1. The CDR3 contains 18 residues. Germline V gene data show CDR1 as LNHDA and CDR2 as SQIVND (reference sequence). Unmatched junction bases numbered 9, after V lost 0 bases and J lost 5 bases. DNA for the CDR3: TGTGCCAGTAGTATAGATCCTTCGGACAGGGGGTGGACCGGGGAGCTGTTTTTT. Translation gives CASSIDPSDRGWTGELFF.

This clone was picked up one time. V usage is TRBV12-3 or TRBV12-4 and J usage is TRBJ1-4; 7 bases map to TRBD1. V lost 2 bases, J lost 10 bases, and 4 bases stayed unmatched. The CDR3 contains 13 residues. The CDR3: CASSLKAGGKLFF. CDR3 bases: TGTGCCAGCAGTTTAAAGGCAGGGGGAAAACTGTTTTTT.

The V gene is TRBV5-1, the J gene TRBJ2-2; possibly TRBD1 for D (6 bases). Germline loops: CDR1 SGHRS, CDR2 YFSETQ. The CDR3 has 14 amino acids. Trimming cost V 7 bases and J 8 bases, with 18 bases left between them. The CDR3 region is CASSGSGAPGELFF. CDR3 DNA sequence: TGCGCCAGCTCGGGGTCAGGGGCCCCAGGGGAGCTGTTTTTT.

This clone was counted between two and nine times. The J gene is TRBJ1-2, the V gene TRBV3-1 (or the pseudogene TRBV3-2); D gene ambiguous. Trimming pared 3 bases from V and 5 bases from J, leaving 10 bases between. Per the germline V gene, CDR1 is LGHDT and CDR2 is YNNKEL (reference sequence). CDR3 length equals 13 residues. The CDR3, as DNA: TGTGCCAGCAGCCAGGAGCCCTCGTATGGCTACACCTTC. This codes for CASSQEPSYGYTF.

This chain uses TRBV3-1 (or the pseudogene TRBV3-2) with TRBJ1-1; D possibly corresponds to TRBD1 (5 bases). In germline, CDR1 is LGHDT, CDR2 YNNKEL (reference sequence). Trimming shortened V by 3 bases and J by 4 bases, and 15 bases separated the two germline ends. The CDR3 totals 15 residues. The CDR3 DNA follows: TGTGCCAGCAGCCACCCAGGGACTCTGGGCACTGAAGCTTTCTTT. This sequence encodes CASSHPGTLGTEAFF.

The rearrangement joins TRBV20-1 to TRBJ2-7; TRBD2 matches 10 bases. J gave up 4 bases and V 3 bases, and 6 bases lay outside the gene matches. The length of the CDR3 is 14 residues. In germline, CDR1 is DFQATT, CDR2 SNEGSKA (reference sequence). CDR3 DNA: TGCAGTGCTAGTAGGCCTAGCGGGAGTTACGAGCAGTACTTC. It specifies CSASRPSGSYEQYF.

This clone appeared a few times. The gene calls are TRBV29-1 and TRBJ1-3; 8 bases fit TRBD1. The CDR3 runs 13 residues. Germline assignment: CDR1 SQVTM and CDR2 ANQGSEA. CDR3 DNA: TGCGCCTTAGGACAGGGTATTGGAAACACCATATATTTT. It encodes CALGQGIGNTIYF.

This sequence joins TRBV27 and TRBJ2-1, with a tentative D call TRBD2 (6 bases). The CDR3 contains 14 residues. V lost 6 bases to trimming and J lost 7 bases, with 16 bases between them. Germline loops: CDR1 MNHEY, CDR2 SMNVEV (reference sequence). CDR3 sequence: CASSNQSGGNEQFF. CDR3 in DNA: TGTGCCAGCAGCAACCAGAGCGGAGGGAATGAGCAGTTCTTC.

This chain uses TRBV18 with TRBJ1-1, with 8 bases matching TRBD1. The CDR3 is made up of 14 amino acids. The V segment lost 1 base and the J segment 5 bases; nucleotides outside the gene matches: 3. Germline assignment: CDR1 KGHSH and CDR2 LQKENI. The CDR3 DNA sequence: TGTGCCAGCTCACCACTGACAGGGGAGACTGAAGCTTTCTTT. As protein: CASSPLTGETEAFF.

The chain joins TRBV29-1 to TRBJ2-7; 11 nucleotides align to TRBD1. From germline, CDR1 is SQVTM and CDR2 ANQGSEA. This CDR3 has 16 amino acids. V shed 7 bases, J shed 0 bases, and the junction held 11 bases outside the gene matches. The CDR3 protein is CSALRLGQGGSYEQYF. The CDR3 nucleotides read TGCAGCGCCCTACGATTGGGACAGGGGGGCTCCTACGAGCAGTACTTC.

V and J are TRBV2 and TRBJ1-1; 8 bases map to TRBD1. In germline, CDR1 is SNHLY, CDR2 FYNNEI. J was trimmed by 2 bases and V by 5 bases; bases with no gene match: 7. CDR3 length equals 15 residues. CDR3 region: CASSYRGRSNTEAFF. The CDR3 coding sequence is TGTGCCAGCAGTTACAGGGGGAGGTCCAACACTGAAGCTTTCTTT.

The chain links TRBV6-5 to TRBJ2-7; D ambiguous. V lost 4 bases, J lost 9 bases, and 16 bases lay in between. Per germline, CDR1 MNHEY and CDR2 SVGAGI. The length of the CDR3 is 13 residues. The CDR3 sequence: CASSSQSVQVQYF. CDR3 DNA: TGTGCCAGCAGTTCGCAGTCTGTTCAGGTGCAGTACTTC.

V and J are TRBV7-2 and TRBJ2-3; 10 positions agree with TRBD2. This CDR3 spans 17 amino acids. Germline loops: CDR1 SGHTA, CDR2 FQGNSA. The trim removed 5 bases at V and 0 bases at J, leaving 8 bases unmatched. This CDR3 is CASSTSGARPSTDTQYF. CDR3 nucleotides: TGTGCCAGCAGCACTAGCGGGGCTCGACCTAGCACAGATACGCAGTATTTT. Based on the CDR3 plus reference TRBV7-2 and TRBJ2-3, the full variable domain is GAGVSQSPSNKVTEKGKDVELRCDPISGHTALYWYRQSLGQGLEFLIYFQGNSAPDKSGLPSDRFSAERTGGSVSTLTIQRTQQEDSAVYLCASSTSGARPSTDTQYFGPGTRLTVL.

The CDR3 sequence is CAWSVAGISYNEQFF. The CDR3 DNA reads as TGTGCCTGGAGTGTAGCGGGAATAAGTTACAATGAGCAGTTCTTC. This chain uses TRBV30 with TRBJ2-1; 7 bases line up with TRBD2. Germline V gene data show CDR1 as GTSNPN and CDR2 as SVGIG (reference sequence). CDR3 size: 15 residues. The J segment lost 4 bases and the V segment lost 0 bases, leaving 6 bases of the junction unmatched. Filled out from reference TRBV30 and TRBJ2-1, the complete variable domain reads SQTIHQWPATLVQPVGSPLSLECTVEGTSNPNLYWYRQAAGRGLQLLFYSVGIGQISSEVPQNLSASRPQDRQFILSSKKLLLSDSGFYLCAWSVAGISYNEQFFGPGTRLTVL.